This TCR beta chain was captured in a study of blood T cells in healthy people across ages. General study findings and limits: Across the age range, TCR beta diversity per million T cells fell in a roughly linear way. Reliance upon unsorted PBMCs precluded definitive naive versus antigen-experienced comparison.

V was pared by 1 base and J by 4 bases, with 11 bases between. The CDR3 runs to 14 residues. CDR1 and CDR2 from the germline V gene are DFQATT and SNEGSKA (reference sequence). Next came a second PCR, run for roughly 6 to 11 cycles, which used a sample-barcoded 5' primer along with a J-beta primer mix. TCRdb re-analysed the 5' RACE reads in MiXCR, keeping a single row per CDR3 protein. The table shows almost 550,000 distinct CDR3 sequences, with about 24% occurring only once. On this clonotype itself: What it recognizes is unknown.

These data also formed part of another study, on T cells of mothers and their children. As that report states: The entire RNA extract went into cDNA synthesis at about 1.5 ug per 15 ul.

The chain joins TRBV20-1 to TRBJ2-1; D may be TRBD1 (5 bases). The sequenced material came from blood. This TCR derives from a boy between 10 and 17 years old in good health. The CDR3 DNA sequence: TGCAGTGCTAGAGTACCAGGGTTGTACAATGAGCAGTTCTTC. Amino acid sequence: CSARVPGLYNEQFF.